The present TCR beta chain was sequenced within a study of graft-versus-host responses after intestinal transplantation. Method: immunoSEQ multiplex PCR; TCRdb's copy keeps in-frame clones and lacks some. The sample has some 77,000 clones, 92% seen once; the top ten hold roughly 0.64%. Germline V gene data show CDR1 as MDHEN and CDR2 as SYDVKM. Losses at the gene ends were 10 bases for V and 0 bases for J; bases not matched to a gene: 10. The CDR3 covers 15 residues. Specimen: PBMCs, collected 98 days after intestinal transplantation. This chain connects TRBV28 to TRBJ1-2, with 8 nucleotides matching TRBD1. This clonotype was sampled from a human patient who received an intestinal transplant, so some T cells may come from the graft donor. Here the CDR3 reads CATFGQGAPNYGYTF. In nucleotides, the CDR3 is TGTGCCACCTTTGGACAGGGCGCCCCTAACTATGGCTACACCTTC.